This section outlines one T cell receptor beta chain sequence together with its context. Sequencing was performed with immunoSEQ multiplex PCR; in TCRdb, only in-frame clones are kept and a portion is missing. The table includes about 70,000 clones, 70% to 85% detected once. The data were obtained in a study of blood T cell repertoires in COVID-19. This CDR3 is 13 amino acids long. V shed 1 base and J shed 8 bases, with 8 bases lying between them. The germline CDR1 and CDR2 sequences are LGHDT and YNNKEL (reference sequence). Sample: peripheral blood. The receptor comes from a woman between 65 and 79 years old with acute or convalescent COVID-19. The rearrangement joins TRBV3-1 (or the pseudogene TRBV3-2) to TRBJ1-4; D unclear. CDR3 amino acids: CASSQAGKEKLFF. CDR3 in DNA: TGTGCCAGCAGCCAAGCGGGGAAAGAAAAACTGTTTTTT.